The next 27 T cell receptor beta chains were all read from a single sample in a study of OX40 agonist ivuxolimab in advanced cancers. TCRdb's table, derived via immunoSEQ multiplex PCR, lists solely in-frame clones and lacks some. The data contain over 55,000 clones, about 84% of them seen just once; the ten biggest clones take up approximately 8%. The material sequenced was CD4+ or CD8+ T cells sorted from blood, taken in a trial of the OX40 agonist ivuxolimab. The receptors derive from an adult with an advanced solid tumor such as melanoma, head and neck, liver or kidney cancer.

The DNA of the CDR3 is TGTGCCAGCAACATAGGGACAGGGCGGTCCTACGAGCAGTACTTC. Its translation is CASNIGTGRSYEQYF. This chain connects TRBV6-5 to TRBJ2-7, with 9 positions matching TRBD1. With V trimmed by 7 bases and J by 1 base, 8 bases remained unmatched. The CDR3 runs 15 residues. Germline assignment: CDR1 MNHEY and CDR2 SVGAGI.

The chain links TRBV9 to TRBJ1-1; 7 bases are a match to TRBD1. This CDR3 is built from 19 residues. After removal of 4 bases from V and 1 base from J, the junction contained 19 bases not matched to a gene. Germline V gives CDR1 SGDLS, CDR2 YYNGEE. CDR3 nucleotides: TGTGCCAGCAGCATCCGGGACAGTTTCCCTTCCCTGGGGAACACTGAAGCTTTCTTT. This sequence encodes CASSIRDSFPSLGNTEAFF.

V usage is TRBV18 and J usage is TRBJ2-7; TRBD2 matches at 11 bases. The V segment lost 3 bases and the J segment 2 bases; nucleotides outside the gene matches: 18. CDR3 length: 20 amino acids. Germline V gene sequence: CDR1 KGHSH, CDR2 LQKENI. The CDR3 DNA is TGTGCCAGCTCACCGGTCTCCGGGACTAGCGGTTCCCCCGCGACCTACGAGCAGTACTTC. It codes for CASSPVSGTSGSPATYEQYF.

The chain joins TRBV2 to TRBJ2-3, with 12 nucleotides matching TRBD2. The V gene end was trimmed by 9 bases and the J gene end by 4 bases; junction bases not matched to a gene: 8. The CDR3 is made up of 15 amino acids. Germline V gene sequence: CDR1 SNHLY, CDR2 FYNNEI. The CDR3, as DNA: TGTGCCAGTAGGTTACTAGCGGGGGGCCCAGATACGCAGTATTTT. This encodes CASRLLAGGPDTQYF.

The J gene is TRBJ1-5, the V gene TRBV28; D is unclear. V lost 6 bases and J 5 bases, leaving 14 bases between the germline ends. The CDR3 covers 14 residues. CDR1 and CDR2 (germline): MDHEN, SYDVKM. CDR3 residues: CASSSAERDQPQHF. CDR3 in DNA: TGTGCCAGCAGCTCGGCGGAGAGGGATCAGCCCCAGCATTTT.

The chain joins TRBV6-5 to TRBJ2-7, with D maybe TRBD1 (6 bases). Germline V lookup: CDR1 MNHEY, CDR2 SVGAGI. The CDR3 is made up of 13 amino acids. The ends were cut back, 5 bases at V and 5 bases at J, with 13 bases in the middle. The CDR3 spells CASSRQGSHEQYF. CDR3 nucleotides: TGTGCCAGCAGTCGGCAGGGGAGCCACGAGCAGTACTTC.

The rearrangement joins TRBV6-1 to TRBJ2-2, with D hard to call. This CDR3 region has 15 residues. Germline V gene sequence: CDR1 MNHNS, CDR2 SASEGT. V dropped 1 base and J dropped 0 bases, with 6 bases sitting between them. This CDR3 is CASSEGPSNTGELFF. As DNA, the CDR3 is TGTGCCAGCAGTGAAGGTCCATCGAACACCGGGGAGCTGTTTTTT.

CDR3 residues: CASSSGQAIKDEQYF. The CDR3 bases are TGTGCCAGCAGCTCCGGACAGGCGATAAAGGACGAGCAGTACTTC. The chain links TRBV7-8 to TRBJ2-7; 7 bases are a match to TRBD1. The V segment lost 4 bases and the J segment 5 bases; nucleotides outside the gene matches: 11. The CDR3 contains 15 residues. Germline CDR1 and CDR2: SGHVS and FQNEAQ.

The chain employs TRBV6-5 and TRBJ2-5, with 8 bases identical to TRBD2. CDR1 MNHEY and CDR2 SVGAGI come from the germline V gene. The length of the CDR3 is 14 residues. The CDR3 DNA reads TGTGCGGTTGGTAGCGGGGAGATACAAGAGACCCAGTACTTC. It yields the protein CAVGSGEIQETQYF.

The chain employs TRBV2 and TRBJ2-2, with 12 bases that match TRBD2. The V and J ends lost 6 bases and 4 bases, in that order; junction bases with no gene match: 3. The germline V gene has CDR1 SNHLY and CDR2 FYNNEI. This CDR3 has 15 residues. CDR3: CASSPGLAGTGELFF. The CDR3 region has the DNA TGTGCCAGCAGCCCGGGACTAGCGGGCACCGGGGAGCTGTTTTTT.

The chain employs TRBV5-1 and TRBJ2-1, with D maybe TRBD1 (6 bases). The germline V gene has CDR1 SGHRS and CDR2 YFSETQ. V was trimmed by 6 bases and J by 4 bases, leaving 26 bases between them. The CDR3 loop spans 18 amino acids. Written as DNA, the CDR3 is TGCGCCAGCAAAAGAGGGGGAATAGTATCAGCCTCTTACAATGAGCAGTTCTTC. It encodes CASKRGGIVSASYNEQFF.

CDR3 bases: TGTGCCAGCAGCTCCGGGACTAGCGGGAGAAATGAGCAGTTCTTC. Protein sequence: CASSSGTSGRNEQFF. The V gene is TRBV5-5, the J gene TRBJ2-1, with 14 positions matching TRBD2. Germline assignment: CDR1 SGHKS and CDR2 YYEKEE (reference sequence). The V and J ends lost 3 bases and 7 bases, in that order; junction bases with no gene match: 3. The CDR3 has 15 amino acids.

This chain joins TRBV21-1 and TRBJ2-3. TRBV21-1 represents a pseudogene. This CDR3 is 14 amino acids long. CDR3 sequence (DNA): TGTGCCAGCACGGGGCTTGCGGGCCCAGATACGCAGTATTTT. This gives the protein CASTGLAGPDTQYF.

This rearrangement joins TRBV2 to TRBJ2-7; no firm D call. Germline V gives CDR1 SNHLY, CDR2 FYNNEI. V lost 6 bases to trimming and J lost 4 bases, with 10 bases between them. The CDR3 loop spans 12 amino acids. CDR3 sequence (DNA): TGTGCCAGCAGCGCACAGACATACGAGCAGTACTTC. It codes for CASSAQTYEQYF.

The CDR3: CASSPLLRRFSNQPQHF. The CDR3 DNA is TGTGCCAGCAGCCCCTTACTCCGACGGTTTAGCAATCAGCCCCAGCATTTT. This chain uses TRBV9 with TRBJ1-5; D unclear. CDR3 length equals 17 residues. Germline V gene data show CDR1 as SGDLS and CDR2 as YYNGEE. V lost 4 bases and J 0 bases, leaving 17 bases between the germline ends.

The V call is TRBV11-2, the J call TRBJ2-7, with D hard to call. The CDR3 covers 15 residues. V dropped 2 bases and J dropped 3 bases, with 14 bases sitting between them. From germline, CDR1 is SGHAT and CDR2 FQNNGV. The CDR3 sequence: CASSLRYGNDYEQYF. The CDR3 DNA follows: TGTGCCAGCAGCTTACGGTACGGTAACGACTACGAGCAGTACTTC.

Here the CDR3 reads CASSHGPQTGYSGNTIYF. CDR3 sequence (DNA): TGCGCCAGCAGCCATGGCCCACAAACAGGGTACTCTGGAAACACCATATATTTT. The V and J genes are TRBV4-1 and TRBJ1-3; a possible D gene is TRBD1 (6 bases). This CDR3 has 18 amino acids. Looked up from germline, CDR1 is MGHRA and CDR2 is YSYEKL. V was shortened by 3 bases and J by 0 bases, with 18 bases between the two germline ends.

This chain connects TRBV27 to TRBJ1-4, with TRBD1 identical over 8 bases. Trimming at V came to 2 bases and at J to 8 bases, leaving 7 bases not matched to a gene. The germline V gene encodes CDR1 MNHEY and CDR2 SMNVEV (reference sequence). The CDR3 is 15 amino acids. The CDR3 nucleotides read TGTGCCAGCAGTTTAACACGGACAGGGAGGGAAAAACTGTTTTTT. Protein: CASSLTRTGREKLFF.

The genes are TRBV28 and TRBJ1-1; D gene unclear. From germline, CDR1 is MDHEN and CDR2 SYDVKM. V was cut by 8 bases and J by 8 bases, with 21 bases left in between. The CDR3 covers 14 residues. This CDR3 is CASLNTDGNLEAFF. The CDR3 DNA reads TGTGCCAGCTTAAACACGGACGGCAATTTAGAAGCTTTCTTT.

The chain employs TRBV28 and TRBJ1-5; no clear D gene. Germline V gives CDR1 MDHEN, CDR2 SYDVKM. This CDR3 spans 12 amino acids. V gave up 2 bases and J gave up 6 bases, with 5 bases separating them. The chain's CDR3 is CASSLLGQPQHF. In DNA, the CDR3 is TGTGCCAGCAGTTTACTCGGTCAGCCCCAGCATTTT.

The chain employs TRBV5-4 and TRBJ2-1; 8 nucleotides match TRBD2. The CDR3 covers 15 residues. Germline V gene lookup returns CDR1 SGHNT and CDR2 YYREEE (reference sequence). V lost 0 bases to trimming and J lost 5 bases; unmatched junction nucleotides: 4. CDR3 region: CASSLALAGDNEQFF. In DNA form, the CDR3 reads TGTGCCAGCAGCTTGGCTCTAGCGGGTGACAATGAGCAGTTCTTC.

The chain couples TRBV18 to TRBJ2-1; D is unclear. Trimming took 2 bases from V and 6 from J, leaving 2 bases between them. The CDR3 totals 11 residues. Germline CDR1 is KGHSH and CDR2 is LQKENI. The CDR3, as DNA: TGTGCCAGCTCACCAACCAATGAGCAGTTCTTC. It is translated as CASSPTNEQFF.

The chain recombines TRBV6-1 with TRBJ1-2; 9 bases are a match to TRBD1. Trimming took 1 base from V and 6 from J; bases not matched to a gene: 3. CDR3 length equals 14 residues. CDR1 is MNHNS, CDR2 SASEGT, per germline. CDR3 sequence reads: CASSEDRGRDGYTF. DNA for the CDR3: TGTGCCAGCAGTGAAGACAGGGGGCGTGATGGCTACACCTTC.

The V and J genes are TRBV5-5 and TRBJ1-4; unclear D gene. The germline gives CDR1 SGHKS, CDR2 YYEKEE (reference sequence). This CDR3 comprises 16 residues. Trimming pared 1 base from V and 2 bases from J, leaving 12 bases between. CDR3 sequence: CASSLRLSGTNEKLFF. The DNA of the CDR3 is TGTGCCAGCAGCTTGCGACTCTCGGGTACTAATGAAAAACTGTTTTTT. Filled out from reference TRBV5-5 and TRBJ1-4, the complete variable domain reads DAGVTQSPTHLIKTRGQQVTLRCSPISGHKSVSWYQQVLGQGPQFIFQYYEKEERGRGNFPDRFSARQFPNYSSELNVNALLLGDSALYLCASSLRLSGTNEKLFFGSGTQLSVL.

V and J are TRBV2 and TRBJ1-5; TRBD1 is a possible D gene (6 bases). With 8 bases removed from V and 7 bases from J, the gap between germline ends came to 18 bases. There are 14 residues in the CDR3. Germline assignment: CDR1 SNHLY and CDR2 FYNNEI. The DNA of the CDR3 is TGTGCCAGCTCCAAGGGGGGGGCTCGACAGCCCCAGCATTTT. Amino acid sequence: CASSKGGARQPQHF.

Only a few counts were recorded for this clone. Other DNA variants within this sample encode the same CDR3. The J gene is TRBJ2-2, the V gene TRBV28; 7 bases are a match to TRBD1. After removal of 4 bases from V and 0 bases from J, the junction contained 5 bases not matched to a gene. The CDR3 extends over 16 amino acids. Per germline, CDR1 MDHEN and CDR2 SYDVKM. The CDR3 is CASSSYRGTNTGELFF. For the CDR3, the DNA is TGTGCCAGCAGTTCTTACAGGGGAACGAACACCGGGGAGCTGTTTTTT. The full variable domain, with the rest looked up from reference TRBV28 and TRBJ2-2, is DVKVTQSSRYLVKRTGEKVFLECVQDMDHENMFWYRQDPGLGLRLIYFSYDVKMKEKGDIPEGYSVSREKKERFSLILESASTNQTSMYLCASSSYRGTNTGELFFGEGSRLTVL.

The V gene is TRBV5-1, the J gene TRBJ2-1, with 13 bases fitting TRBD2. The trim removed 0 bases at V and 7 bases at J, leaving 10 bases unmatched. Germline CDR1 SGHRS, CDR2 YFSETQ. The length of the CDR3 is 18 residues. In nucleotides, the CDR3 is TGCGCCAGCAGCTTGGTACTAGCGGGAGGGCCCGGACAGAATGAGCAGTTCTTC. Translated, it gives CASSLVLAGGPGQNEQFF.